This passage covers 10 T cell receptor beta chains from one sample sequenced in a study of CD8+ T cells in alopecia areata. This sample's treatment: oral pan-JAK inhibitor, 5-10 mg twice daily. cDNA reverse transcribed from extracted RNA served as the sequencing template. The assay was immunoSEQ multiplex PCR, and TCRdb's table has in-frame clones only and misses some. The sample holds about 180,000 clones; approximately 59% are singletons and the top ten take 16%. Sample: CD4+ T cells sorted from blood, taken at approximately week 55, from a patient treated with tofacitinib. The receptors were gathered from a human donor with alopecia areata.

The chain is built from TRBV29-1 and TRBJ1-1; 8 bases agree with TRBD1. Losses at the gene ends were 6 bases for V and 3 bases for J; bases not matched to a gene: 9. Germline V gene data show CDR1 as SQVTM and CDR2 as ANQGSEA. The CDR3 has 14 residues. The CDR3: CSVGQGVGDTEAFF. As DNA, the CDR3 is TGCAGCGTAGGACAGGGAGTTGGGGACACTGAAGCTTTCTTT. Looking up the rest from reference TRBV29-1 and TRBJ1-1 gives the full variable domain: SAVISQKPSRDICQRGTSLTIQCQVDSQVTMMFWYRQQPGQSLTLIATANQGSEATYESGFVIDKFPISRPNLTFSTLTVSNMSPEDSSIYLCSVGQGVGDTEAFFGQGTRLTVV.

This clone turned up a few times. As DNA, the CDR3 is TGCAGCAGTACAGGGAGCACAGATACGCAGTATTTT. Residues: CSSTGSTDTQYF. The chain links TRBV29-1 to TRBJ2-3, with a weak D call TRBD1 (6 bases). Germline CDR1 is SQVTM and CDR2 is ANQGSEA. This CDR3 comprises 12 residues. Trimming cost V 8 bases and J 0 bases, with 9 bases left between them.

The V call is TRBV6-6, the J call TRBJ2-5; tentatively, D is TRBD1 or TRBD2 (6 bases each). CDR3 length: 14 amino acids. Trimming took off 6 bases at V and 7 bases at J, with 18 bases between the two ends. The germline gives CDR1 MNHNY, CDR2 SVGAGI (reference sequence). The CDR3 region has the DNA TGTGCCAGCAGCCCCCAAAGGGGGGAAGGGACCCAGTACTTC. Its protein product is CASSPQRGEGTQYF.

V is TRBV4-1 and J is TRBJ2-5; 12 bases map to TRBD1. Germline V gives CDR1 MGHRA, CDR2 YSYEKL. V lost 4 bases to trimming and J lost 4 bases; unmatched junction nucleotides: 7. The CDR3 runs 16 residues. Here the CDR3 reads CASSPSGQGAGETQYF. Written as DNA, the CDR3 is TGCGCCAGCAGCCCTTCGGGACAGGGGGCCGGAGAGACCCAGTACTTC.

V and J are TRBV2 and TRBJ1-2; D may be TRBD1 (6 bases). The length of the CDR3 is 16 residues. Germline values: CDR1 SNHLY, CDR2 FYNNEI. The V and J ends lost 6 bases and 1 base respectively, with 18 bases between them. The CDR3 DNA reads as TGTGCCAGCAGAGCAAGACAGGTCTTGAATAACTATGGCTACACCTTC. Translated: CASRARQVLNNYGYTF.

The chain uses TRBV29-1 and TRBJ1-2, with D possibly being TRBD1 (6 bases). Trimming removed 4 bases at V and 4 bases at J, with 10 bases between. In germline, CDR1 is SQVTM, CDR2 ANQGSEA. The CDR3 totals 12 residues. CDR3 nucleotides: TGCAGCGTTGTAGGACAGAGCTATGGCTACACCTTC. Its protein product is CSVVGQSYGYTF.

CDR3 DNA: TGCGCCAGCAGCTTGGATGGTAGCCGAGAGACCCAGTACTTC. This translates into CASSLDGSRETQYF. The chain combines TRBV5-1 with TRBJ2-5; D call uncertain. Trimming left V 0 bases short and J 4 bases short, with 10 bases between. Per the germline V gene, CDR1 is SGHRS and CDR2 is YFSETQ. There are 14 residues in the CDR3.

About this clone: Different DNA sequences within this sample yield the same CDR3. The chain employs TRBV7-2 and TRBJ2-5; D not certain. This CDR3 contains 12 residues. V was clipped by 1 base and J by 4 bases, with 4 bases between them. The germline V gene has CDR1 SGHTA and CDR2 FQGNSA. The CDR3, as DNA: TGTGCCAGCAGCTTAGTTTCAGAGACCCAGTACTTC. Encoded protein: CASSLVSETQYF.

This clone was found once. The gene calls are TRBV29-1 and TRBJ1-1; D is undetermined. This CDR3 comprises 13 residues. Per germline, CDR1 SQVTM and CDR2 ANQGSEA. The germline V and J ends were trimmed by 2 bases and 0 bases, with 7 bases remaining between them. The CDR3 DNA reads TGCAGCGTTGAATTGACACTGAACACTGAAGCTTTCTTT. It is translated as CSVELTLNTEAFF.

This clone was detected only a few times. V and J are TRBV4-1 and TRBJ1-2; D gene unclear. CDR1 and CDR2 from the germline V gene are MGHRA and YSYEKL. Between the trimmed V and J ends, which lost 0 bases and 5 bases, there was a span of 7 bases. This CDR3 region has 13 residues. For the CDR3, the DNA is TGCGCCAGCAGCCAAGATGTCCCATATGGCTACACCTTC. Its translation: CASSQDVPYGYTF.